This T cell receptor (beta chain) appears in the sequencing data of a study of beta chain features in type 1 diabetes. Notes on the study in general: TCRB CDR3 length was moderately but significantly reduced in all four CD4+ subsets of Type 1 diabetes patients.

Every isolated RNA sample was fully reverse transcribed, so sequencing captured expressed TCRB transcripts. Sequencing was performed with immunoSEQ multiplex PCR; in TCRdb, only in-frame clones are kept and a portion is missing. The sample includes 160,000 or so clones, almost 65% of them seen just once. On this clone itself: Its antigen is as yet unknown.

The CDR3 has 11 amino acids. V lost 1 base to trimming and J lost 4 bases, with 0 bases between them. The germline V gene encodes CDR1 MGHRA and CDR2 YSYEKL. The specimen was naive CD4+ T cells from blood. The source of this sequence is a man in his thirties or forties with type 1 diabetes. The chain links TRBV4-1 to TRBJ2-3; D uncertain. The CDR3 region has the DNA TGCGCCAGCAGCCAAGCAGATACGCAGTATTTT. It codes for CASSQADTQYF.